The 10 T cell receptor beta chains below all came from one sample that was sequenced in a study of OX40 agonist ivuxolimab in advanced cancers. Profiled with immunoSEQ multiplex PCR; TCRdb holds only in-frame clones, not every one. The sample gives around 30,000 clones, more than 85% of which show up once; about a tenth is in the top ten. The sample in question was CD4+ or CD8+ T cells sorted from blood, obtained in a trial of the OX40 agonist ivuxolimab. These receptors all come from an adult with an advanced solid tumor such as melanoma, head and neck, liver or kidney cancer.

The chain carries TRBV11-2 and TRBJ1-1, with unresolved D. Trimming removed 3 bases from V and 0 bases from J, with 5 bases in between. CDR3 length: 13 residues. Germline lookup yields CDR1 SGHAT and CDR2 FQNNGV. The CDR3 region is CASSFGLNTEAFF. The CDR3 DNA follows: TGTGCCAGCAGCTTCGGTCTGAACACTGAAGCTTTCTTT.

The chain uses TRBV6-1 and TRBJ2-7, with a possible D match to TRBD1 (6 bases). Germline loops: CDR1 MNHNS, CDR2 SASEGT. The CDR3 consists of 15 residues. Trimming stripped 4 bases from V and 6 bases from J, with 19 bases between. This chain's CDR3 is CASSGVLTGQGEQYF. DNA of the CDR3: TGTGCCAGCAGTGGGGTTCTAACAGGGCAAGGCGAGCAGTACTTC.

The V gene is TRBV14, the J gene TRBJ2-1, with 9 bases identical to TRBD1. The V and J ends lost 1 base and 2 bases, in that order; junction bases with no gene match: 0. The CDR3 spans 15 residues. Germline V gene sequence: CDR1 SGHDN, CDR2 FVKESK. DNA of the CDR3: TGTGCCAGCAGCCAAGGGACAGGGGCCTACAATGAGCAGTTCTTC. Protein: CASSQGTGAYNEQFF.

The CDR3, as DNA: TGTGCCAGCACTAACAGGGATTTAGGCTACACCTTC. Its protein product is CASTNRDLGYTF. The chain carries TRBV2 and TRBJ1-2; a weak D match, TRBD1 (6 bases). The V gene's germline CDR1 is SNHLY and CDR2 FYNNEI. V dropped 7 bases and J dropped 8 bases, with 14 bases sitting between them. CDR3 size: 12 residues.

This clone was detected once. Here the CDR3 reads CASSQDLSGGETQYF. CDR3 bases: TGTGCCAGCAGCCAAGATCTGTCCGGGGGTGAGACCCAGTACTTC. This sequence joins TRBV4-2 and TRBJ2-5; the D gene is possibly TRBD2 (6 bases). The length of the CDR3 is 15 residues. CDR1 is LGHNA, CDR2 YNFKEQ, per germline. Trimming removed 0 bases at V and 5 bases at J, with 13 bases between.

In this sample, this clone turned up once. The chain employs TRBV14 and TRBJ2-7; D is possibly TRBD2 (6 bases). The CDR3 is 15 residues long. V was cut by 4 bases and J by 2 bases, with 15 bases left in between. Germline CDR1 reads SGHDN; CDR2 reads FVKESK. In DNA form, the CDR3 reads TGTGCCAGCAGCCGCGTGGCGGGGAGTGCCTACGAGCAGTACTTC. Protein: CASSRVAGSAYEQYF.

The chain couples TRBV4-1 to TRBJ1-6; D is undetermined. Germline V gene sequence: CDR1 MGHRA, CDR2 YSYEKL. This CDR3 contains 15 residues. Trimming shortened V by 1 base and J by 1 base, and 5 bases separated the two germline ends. The chain's CDR3 is CASSQAGSYNSPLHF. The DNA for the CDR3 is TGCGCCAGCAGCCAAGCGGGTTCCTATAATTCACCCCTCCACTTT.

This chain joins TRBV28 and TRBJ2-1, with D possibly TRBD1 on 7 matching bases. Trimming took 3 bases from V and 2 from J, leaving 20 bases between them. From germline, CDR1 is MDHEN and CDR2 SYDVKM. This CDR3 contains 18 residues. CDR3 region: CASSFTDRLALAYNEQFF. The CDR3 DNA follows: TGTGCCAGCAGTTTTACGGACAGGCTAGCGCTAGCCTACAATGAGCAGTTCTTC. Supplemented by reference TRBV28 and TRBJ2-1, the full variable domain reads DVKVTQSSRYLVKRTGEKVFLECVQDMDHENMFWYRQDPGLGLRLIYFSYDVKMKEKGDIPEGYSVSREKKERFSLILESASTNQTSMYLCASSFTDRLALAYNEQFFGPGTRLTVL.

The chain links TRBV6-1 to TRBJ2-1; no firm D call. The V end was cut by 4 bases, the J end by 7 bases, with 23 bases between. This CDR3 spans 17 amino acids. Germline V gene lookup returns CDR1 MNHNS and CDR2 SASEGT. CDR3 loop: CASSGLVARYIQNEQFF. The CDR3 coding sequence is TGTGCCAGCAGTGGCCTGGTGGCTCGGTACATACAAAATGAGCAGTTCTTC.

The chain combines TRBV27 with TRBJ2-2; no reliable D call. The CDR3 is 12 amino acids. CDR1 MNHEY and CDR2 SMNVEV come from the germline V gene (reference sequence). Trimming stripped 3 bases from V and 11 bases from J, with 10 bases between. The CDR3: CASSFGTRELFF. The CDR3 region has the DNA TGTGCCAGCAGTTTTGGCACCAGAGAGCTGTTTTTT.